The sequence of this TCR beta chain was determined in a study of T-cell memory formation after mild COVID-19. The CDR3 runs to 15 residues. CDR1 MNHEY and CDR2 SMNVEV come from the germline V gene (reference sequence). V lost 4 bases and J lost 3, with 10 bases in between. TCRdb re-analysed the 5' RACE reads in MiXCR, keeping a single row per CDR3 protein. This sample has about 610,000 distinct CDR3 sequences; around a sixth occur once, and the top ten carry roughly 7.7%. This TCR was sampled from an adult woman who had mild COVID-19 (a few samples of this study predate the infection). Cell type and time point are not known. The rearrangement uses TRBV27 and TRBJ1-6; D not certain. Source material: PBMCs or a T cell subset sorted from them (not recorded which). The CDR3: CASSSSRSYNSPLHF. DNA of the CDR3: TGTGCCAGCAGTTCCTCACGAAGCTATAATTCACCCCTCCACTTT.